Described below is a single TCR beta chain sequence and its context. The sample is drawn from a study of blood T cell repertoires in COVID-19. Across the whole study: The origin of the acute and convalescent COVID-19 samples was the United States, Italy and Spain.

J gave up 8 bases and V 3 bases, and 8 bases lay outside the gene matches. The germline CDR1 and CDR2 sequences are KGHDR and SFDVKD. There are 16 residues in the CDR3. Only in-frame clones appear in the TCRdb table, and some are missing; sequencing was by immunoSEQ multiplex PCR. In the table there are about 120,000 clones, around four fifths of which are singletons. V is TRBV24-1 and J is TRBJ2-1, with 11 bases matching TRBD2. The sequencing input was peripheral blood. The receptor was derived from a human donor in a cohort sampled during active COVID-19. The CDR3: CATSDTTSGSFDEQFF. The CDR3 region has the DNA TGTGCCACCAGTGATACAACTAGCGGGAGTTTCGATGAGCAGTTCTTC.